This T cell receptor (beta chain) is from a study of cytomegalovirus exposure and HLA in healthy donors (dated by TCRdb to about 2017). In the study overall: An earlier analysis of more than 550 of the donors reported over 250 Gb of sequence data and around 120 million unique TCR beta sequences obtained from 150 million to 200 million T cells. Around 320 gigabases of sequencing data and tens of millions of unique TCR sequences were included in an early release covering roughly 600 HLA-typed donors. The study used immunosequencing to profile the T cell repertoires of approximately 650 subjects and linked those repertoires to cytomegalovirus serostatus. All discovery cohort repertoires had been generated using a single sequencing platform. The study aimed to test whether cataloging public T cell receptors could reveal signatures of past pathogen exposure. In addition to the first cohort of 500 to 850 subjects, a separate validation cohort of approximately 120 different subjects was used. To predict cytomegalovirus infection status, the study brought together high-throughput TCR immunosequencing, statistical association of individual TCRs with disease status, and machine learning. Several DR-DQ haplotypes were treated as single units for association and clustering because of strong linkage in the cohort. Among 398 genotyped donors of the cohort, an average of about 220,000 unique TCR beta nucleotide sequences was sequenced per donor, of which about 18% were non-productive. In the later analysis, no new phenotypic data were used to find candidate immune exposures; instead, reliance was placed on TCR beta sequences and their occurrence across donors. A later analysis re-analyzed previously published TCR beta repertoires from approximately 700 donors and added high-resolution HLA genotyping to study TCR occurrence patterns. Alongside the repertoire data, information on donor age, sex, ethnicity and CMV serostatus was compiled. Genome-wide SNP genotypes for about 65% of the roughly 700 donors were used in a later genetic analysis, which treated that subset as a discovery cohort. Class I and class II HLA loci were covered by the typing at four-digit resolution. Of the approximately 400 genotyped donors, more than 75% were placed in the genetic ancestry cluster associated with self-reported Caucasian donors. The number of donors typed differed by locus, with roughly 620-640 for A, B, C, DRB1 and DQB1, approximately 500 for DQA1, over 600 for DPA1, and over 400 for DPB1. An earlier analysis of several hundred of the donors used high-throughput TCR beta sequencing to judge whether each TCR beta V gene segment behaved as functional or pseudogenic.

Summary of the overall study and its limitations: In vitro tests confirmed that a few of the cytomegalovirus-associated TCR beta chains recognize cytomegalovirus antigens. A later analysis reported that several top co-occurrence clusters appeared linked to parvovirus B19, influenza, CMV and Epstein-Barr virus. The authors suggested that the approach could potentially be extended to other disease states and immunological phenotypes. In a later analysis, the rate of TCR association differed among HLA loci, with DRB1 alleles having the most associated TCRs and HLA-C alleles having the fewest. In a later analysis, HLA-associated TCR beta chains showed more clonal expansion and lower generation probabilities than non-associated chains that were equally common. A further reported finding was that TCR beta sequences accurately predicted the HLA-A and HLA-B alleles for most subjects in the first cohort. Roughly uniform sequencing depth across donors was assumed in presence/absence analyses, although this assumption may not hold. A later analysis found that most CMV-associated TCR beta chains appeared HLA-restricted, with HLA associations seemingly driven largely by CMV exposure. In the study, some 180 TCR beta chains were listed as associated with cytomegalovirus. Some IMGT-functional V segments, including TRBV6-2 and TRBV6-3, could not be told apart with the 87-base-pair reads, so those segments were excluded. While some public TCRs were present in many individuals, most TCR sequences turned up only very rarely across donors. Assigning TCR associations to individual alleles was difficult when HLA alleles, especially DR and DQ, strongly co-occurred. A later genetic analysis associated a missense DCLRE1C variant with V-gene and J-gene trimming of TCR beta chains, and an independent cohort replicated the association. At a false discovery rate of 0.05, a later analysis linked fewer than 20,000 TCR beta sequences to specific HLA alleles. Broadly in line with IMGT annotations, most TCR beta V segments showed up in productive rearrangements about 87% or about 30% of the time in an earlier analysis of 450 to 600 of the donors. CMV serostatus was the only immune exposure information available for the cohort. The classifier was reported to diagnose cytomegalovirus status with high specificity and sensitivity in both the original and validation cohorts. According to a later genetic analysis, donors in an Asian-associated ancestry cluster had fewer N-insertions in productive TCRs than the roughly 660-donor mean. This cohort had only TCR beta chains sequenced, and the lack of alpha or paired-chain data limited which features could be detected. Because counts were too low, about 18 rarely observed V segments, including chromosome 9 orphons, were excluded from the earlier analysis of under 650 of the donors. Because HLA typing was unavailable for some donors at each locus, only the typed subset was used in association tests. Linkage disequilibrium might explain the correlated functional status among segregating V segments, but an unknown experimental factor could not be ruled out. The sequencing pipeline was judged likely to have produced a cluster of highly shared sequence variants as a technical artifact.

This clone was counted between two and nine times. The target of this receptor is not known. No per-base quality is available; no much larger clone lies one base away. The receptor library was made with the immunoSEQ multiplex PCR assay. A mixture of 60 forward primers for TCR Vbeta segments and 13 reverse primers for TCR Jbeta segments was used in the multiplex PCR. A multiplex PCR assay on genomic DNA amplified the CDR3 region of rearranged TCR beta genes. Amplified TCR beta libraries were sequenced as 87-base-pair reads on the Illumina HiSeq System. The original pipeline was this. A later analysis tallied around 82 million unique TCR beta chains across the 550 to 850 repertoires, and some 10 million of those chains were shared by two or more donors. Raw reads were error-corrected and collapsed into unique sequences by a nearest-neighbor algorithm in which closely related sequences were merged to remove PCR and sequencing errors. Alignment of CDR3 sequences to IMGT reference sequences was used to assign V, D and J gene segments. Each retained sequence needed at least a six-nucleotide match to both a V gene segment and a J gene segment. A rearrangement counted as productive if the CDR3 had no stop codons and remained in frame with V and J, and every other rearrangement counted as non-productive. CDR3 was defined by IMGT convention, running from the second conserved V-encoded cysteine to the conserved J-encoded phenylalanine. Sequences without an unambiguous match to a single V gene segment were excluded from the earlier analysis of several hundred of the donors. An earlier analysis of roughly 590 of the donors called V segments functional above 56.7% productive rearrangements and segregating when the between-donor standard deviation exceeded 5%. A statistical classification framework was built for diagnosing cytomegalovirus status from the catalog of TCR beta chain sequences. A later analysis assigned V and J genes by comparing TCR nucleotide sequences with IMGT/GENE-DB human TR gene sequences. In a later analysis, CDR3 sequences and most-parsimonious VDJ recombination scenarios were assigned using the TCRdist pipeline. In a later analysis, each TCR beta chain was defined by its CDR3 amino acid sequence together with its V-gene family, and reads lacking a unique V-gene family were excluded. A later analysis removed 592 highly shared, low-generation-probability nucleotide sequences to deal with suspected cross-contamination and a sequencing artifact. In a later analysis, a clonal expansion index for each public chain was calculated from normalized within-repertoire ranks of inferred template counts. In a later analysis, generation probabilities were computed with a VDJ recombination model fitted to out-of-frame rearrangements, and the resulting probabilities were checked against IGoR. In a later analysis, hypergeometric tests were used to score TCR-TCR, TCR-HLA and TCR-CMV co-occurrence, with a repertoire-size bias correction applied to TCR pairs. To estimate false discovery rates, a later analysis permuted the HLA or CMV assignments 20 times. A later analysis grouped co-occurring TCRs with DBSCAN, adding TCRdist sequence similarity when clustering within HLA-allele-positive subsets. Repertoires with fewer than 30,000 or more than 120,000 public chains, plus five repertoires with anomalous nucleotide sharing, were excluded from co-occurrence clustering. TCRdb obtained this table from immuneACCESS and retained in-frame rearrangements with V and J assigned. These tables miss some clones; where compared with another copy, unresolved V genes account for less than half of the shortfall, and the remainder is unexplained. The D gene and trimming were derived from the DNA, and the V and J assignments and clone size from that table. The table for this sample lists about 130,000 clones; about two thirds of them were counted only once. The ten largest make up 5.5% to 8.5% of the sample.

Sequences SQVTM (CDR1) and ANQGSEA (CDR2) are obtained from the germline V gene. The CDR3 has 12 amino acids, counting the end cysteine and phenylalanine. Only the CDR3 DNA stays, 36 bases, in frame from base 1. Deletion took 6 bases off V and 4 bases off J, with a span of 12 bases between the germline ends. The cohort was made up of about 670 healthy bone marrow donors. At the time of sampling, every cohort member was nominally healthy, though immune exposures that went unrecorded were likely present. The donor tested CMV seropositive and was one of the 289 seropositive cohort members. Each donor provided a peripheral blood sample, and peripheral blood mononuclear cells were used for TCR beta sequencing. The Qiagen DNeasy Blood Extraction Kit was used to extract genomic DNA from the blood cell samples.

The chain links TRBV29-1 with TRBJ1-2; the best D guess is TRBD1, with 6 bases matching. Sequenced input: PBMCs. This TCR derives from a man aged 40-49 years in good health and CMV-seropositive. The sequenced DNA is TGCAGCGTCGCAACAGGGCTCTATGGCTACACCTTC. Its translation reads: CSVATGLYGYTF.